This TCR beta chain was sequenced for a study of T cell repertoires in cytomegalovirus infection. Across the whole study: Newly reported HLA-C-restricted and thoroughly characterized HLA-B-restricted CMV epitopes were employed. Public signatures in TCR beta pointed to CMV infection and matching HLA type. Study-level points and caveats: Ex vivo, HLA-C-restricted CMV-specific TCR beta clonotypes prevailed over the rest of the response. Public TCR beta family frequency separated CMV-and-HLA carriers, including in an independent cohort.

Germline loops: CDR1 SGHRS, CDR2 YFSETQ. The CDR3 contains 14 residues. Trimming pared 0 bases from V and 5 bases from J, leaving 9 bases between. This clonotype was picked up many times. The antigen remains unidentified. TCRdb re-derived calls from the reads in MiXCR, one entry per CDR3 protein. The repertoire consists of 100,000 to 120,000 distinct CDR3 sequences, with roughly 30% occurring once and the leading ten covering roughly two fifths. The J gene is TRBJ1-5, the V gene TRBV5-1, with D perhaps matching TRBD1 (5 bases). The material was CD8+ T cells from cultured PBMCs, obtained from culture after CMV antigen stimulation. This receptor was obtained from a human donor in good health (CMV status not recorded). Some clones in this sample may be carry-over from other donors' samples. The CDR3 spells CASSLGGGYQPQHF. CDR3 nucleotides: TGCGCCAGCAGCTTGGGCGGGGGATATCAGCCCCAGCATTTT.